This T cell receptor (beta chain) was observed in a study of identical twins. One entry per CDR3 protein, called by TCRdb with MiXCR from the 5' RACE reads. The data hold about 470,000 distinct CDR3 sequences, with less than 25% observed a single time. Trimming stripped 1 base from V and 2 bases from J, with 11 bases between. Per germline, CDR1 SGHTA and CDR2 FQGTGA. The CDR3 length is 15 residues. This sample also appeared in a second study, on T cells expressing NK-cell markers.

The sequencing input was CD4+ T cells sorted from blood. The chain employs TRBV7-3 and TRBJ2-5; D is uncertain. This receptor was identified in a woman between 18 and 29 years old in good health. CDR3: CASSLMGTNQETQYF. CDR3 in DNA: TGTGCCAGCAGCTTAATGGGTACAAATCAAGAGACCCAGTACTTC.